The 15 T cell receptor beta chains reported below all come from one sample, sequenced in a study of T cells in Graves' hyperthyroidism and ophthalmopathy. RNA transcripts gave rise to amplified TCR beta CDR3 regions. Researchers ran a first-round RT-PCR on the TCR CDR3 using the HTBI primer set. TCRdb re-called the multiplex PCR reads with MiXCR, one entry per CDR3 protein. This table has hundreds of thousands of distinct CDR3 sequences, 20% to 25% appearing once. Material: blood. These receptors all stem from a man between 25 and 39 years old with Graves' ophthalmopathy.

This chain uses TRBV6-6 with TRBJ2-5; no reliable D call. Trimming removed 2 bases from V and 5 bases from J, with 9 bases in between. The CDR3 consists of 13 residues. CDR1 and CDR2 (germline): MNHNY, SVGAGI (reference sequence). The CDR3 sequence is CASSYLQGETQYF. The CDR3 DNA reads TGTGCCAGCAGTTACCTCCAAGGGGAGACCCAGTACTTC.

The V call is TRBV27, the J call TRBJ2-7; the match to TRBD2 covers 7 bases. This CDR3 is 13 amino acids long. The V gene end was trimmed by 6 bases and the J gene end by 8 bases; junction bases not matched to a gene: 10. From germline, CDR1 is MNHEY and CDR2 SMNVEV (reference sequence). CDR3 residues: CASSTLGGFQQYF. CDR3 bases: TGTGCCAGCAGCACCTTGGGGGGGTTCCAGCAGTACTTC.

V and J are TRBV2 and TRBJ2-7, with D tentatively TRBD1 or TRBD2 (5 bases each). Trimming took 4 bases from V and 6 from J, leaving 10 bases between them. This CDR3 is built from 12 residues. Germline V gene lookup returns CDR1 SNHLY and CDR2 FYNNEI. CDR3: CASSGDPFEQYF. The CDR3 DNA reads TGTGCCAGCAGTGGGGACCCTTTCGAGCAGTACTTC.

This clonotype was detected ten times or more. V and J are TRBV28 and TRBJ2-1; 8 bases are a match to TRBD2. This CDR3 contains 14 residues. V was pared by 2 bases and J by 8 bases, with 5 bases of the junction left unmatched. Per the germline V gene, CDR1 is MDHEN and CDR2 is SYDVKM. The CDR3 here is CASSLLAGRDEQFF. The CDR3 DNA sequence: TGTGCCAGCAGTTTACTAGCGGGCCGAGATGAGCAGTTCTTC. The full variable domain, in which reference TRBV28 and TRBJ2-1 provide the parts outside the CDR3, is DVKVTQSSRYLVKRTGEKVFLECVQDMDHENMFWYRQDPGLGLRLIYFSYDVKMKEKGDIPEGYSVSREKKERFSLILESASTNQTSMYLCASSLLAGRDEQFFGPGTRLTVL.

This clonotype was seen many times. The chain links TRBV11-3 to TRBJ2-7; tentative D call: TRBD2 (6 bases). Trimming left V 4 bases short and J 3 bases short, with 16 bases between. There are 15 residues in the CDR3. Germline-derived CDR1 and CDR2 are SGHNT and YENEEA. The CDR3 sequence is CASSWAGTPDYEQYF. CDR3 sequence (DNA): TGTGCCAGCAGCTGGGCCGGGACTCCGGACTACGAGCAGTACTTC.

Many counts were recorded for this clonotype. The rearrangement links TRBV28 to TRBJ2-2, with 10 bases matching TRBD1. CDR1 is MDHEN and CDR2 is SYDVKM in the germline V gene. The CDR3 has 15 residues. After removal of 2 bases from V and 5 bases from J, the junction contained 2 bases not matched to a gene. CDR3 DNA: TGTGCCAGCAGTTTACCGGGACAGGGGACCGGGGAGCTGTTTTTT. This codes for CASSLPGQGTGELFF.

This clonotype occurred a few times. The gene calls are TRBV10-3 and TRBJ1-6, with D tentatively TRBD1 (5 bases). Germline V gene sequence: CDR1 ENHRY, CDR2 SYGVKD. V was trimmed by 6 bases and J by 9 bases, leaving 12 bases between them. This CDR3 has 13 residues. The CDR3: CAIRDIAGSPLHF. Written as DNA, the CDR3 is TGTGCCATCAGGGACATAGCGGGTTCACCCCTCCACTTT.

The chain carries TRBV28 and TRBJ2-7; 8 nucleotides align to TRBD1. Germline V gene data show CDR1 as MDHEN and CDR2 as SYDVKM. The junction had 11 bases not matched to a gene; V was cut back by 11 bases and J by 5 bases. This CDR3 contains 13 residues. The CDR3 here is CAGTDRGVNEQYF. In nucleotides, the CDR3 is TGTGCCGGTACTGACAGGGGAGTGAACGAGCAGTACTTC. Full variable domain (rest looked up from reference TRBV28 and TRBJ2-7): DVKVTQSSRYLVKRTGEKVFLECVQDMDHENMFWYRQDPGLGLRLIYFSYDVKMKEKGDIPEGYSVSREKKERFSLILESASTNQTSMYLCAGTDRGVNEQYFGPGTRLTVT.

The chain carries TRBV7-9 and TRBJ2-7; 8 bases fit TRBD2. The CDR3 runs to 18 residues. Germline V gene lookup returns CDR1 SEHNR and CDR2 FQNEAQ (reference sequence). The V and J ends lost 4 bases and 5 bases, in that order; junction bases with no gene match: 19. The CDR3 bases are TGTGCCAGCAGCTCCTATCTAGCGGGCGGGAGAGGGTCCCACGAGCAGTACTTC. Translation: CASSSYLAGGRGSHEQYF. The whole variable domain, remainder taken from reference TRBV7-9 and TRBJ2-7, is DTGVSQNPRHKITKRGQNVTFRCDPISEHNRLYWYRQTLGQGPEFLTYFQNEAQLEKSRLLSDRFSAERPKGSFSTLEIQRTEQGDSAMYLCASSSYLAGGRGSHEQYFGPGTRLTVT.

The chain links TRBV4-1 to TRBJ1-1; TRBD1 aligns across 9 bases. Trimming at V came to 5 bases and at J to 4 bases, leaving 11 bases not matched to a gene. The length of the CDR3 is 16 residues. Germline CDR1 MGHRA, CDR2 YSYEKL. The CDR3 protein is CASSDRDRVELTEAFF. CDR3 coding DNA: TGCGCCAGCAGCGATAGGGACAGGGTTGAACTCACTGAAGCTTTCTTT.

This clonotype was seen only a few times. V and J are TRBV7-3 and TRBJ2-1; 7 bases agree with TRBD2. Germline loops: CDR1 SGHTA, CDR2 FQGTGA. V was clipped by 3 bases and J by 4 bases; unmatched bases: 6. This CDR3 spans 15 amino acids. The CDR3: CASSLRAGVYNEQFF. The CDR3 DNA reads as TGTGCCAGCAGCTTGCGGGCGGGAGTTTACAATGAGCAGTTCTTC.

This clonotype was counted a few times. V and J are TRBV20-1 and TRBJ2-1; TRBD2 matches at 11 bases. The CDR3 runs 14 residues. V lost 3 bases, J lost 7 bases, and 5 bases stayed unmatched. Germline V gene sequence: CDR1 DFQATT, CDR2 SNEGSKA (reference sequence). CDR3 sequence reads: CSASPSGGWNEQFF. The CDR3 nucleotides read TGCAGTGCTAGCCCTAGCGGGGGGTGGAATGAGCAGTTCTTC.

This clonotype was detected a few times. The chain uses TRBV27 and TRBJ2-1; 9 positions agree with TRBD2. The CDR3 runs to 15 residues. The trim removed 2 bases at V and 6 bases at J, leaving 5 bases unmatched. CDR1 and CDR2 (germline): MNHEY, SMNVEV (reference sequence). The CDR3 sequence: CASSLRLAGPNEQFF. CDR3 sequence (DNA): TGTGCCAGCAGTTTAAGGCTAGCGGGACCCAATGAGCAGTTCTTC.

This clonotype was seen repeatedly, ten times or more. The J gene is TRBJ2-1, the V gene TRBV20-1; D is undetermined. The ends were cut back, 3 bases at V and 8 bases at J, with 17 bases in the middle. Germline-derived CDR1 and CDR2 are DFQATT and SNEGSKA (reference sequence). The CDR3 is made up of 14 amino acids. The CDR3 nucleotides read TGCAGTGCTAGGCTCCAAGGATCCGCCGATGAGCAGTTCTTC. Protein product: CSARLQGSADEQFF.

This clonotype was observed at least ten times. CDR3 residues: CASSLDVMGSPGNTEAFF. In nucleotides, the CDR3 is TGTGCCAGCAGCTTAGACGTCATGGGGTCGCCGGGGAACACTGAAGCTTTCTTT. V gene TRBV7-9 combines with J gene TRBJ1-1; D call uncertain. V lost 1 base and J 1 base, leaving 19 bases between the germline ends. The CDR3 totals 18 residues. The germline gives CDR1 SEHNR, CDR2 FQNEAQ (reference sequence).